This passage covers 20 T cell receptor beta chains from one sample sequenced in a study of CD8 T cells in Susac syndrome. Random hexamers served to reverse transcribe roughly 0.45 to 1 ug RNA. One entry per CDR3 protein, called by TCRdb with MiXCR from the immunoSEQ multiplex PCR reads. The sample records about 300,000 distinct CDR3 sequences, roughly 85% being singletons. What was sequenced was CD8+ T cells from PBMCs. These receptors were taken from a human donor with multiple sclerosis.

This clonotype was observed once. J is TRBJ1-2 and V is TRBV3-1; no clear D gene. There are 14 residues in the CDR3. Germline CDR1 is LGHDT and CDR2 is YNNKEL (reference sequence). The V gene lost 4 bases and the J gene lost 4 bases, with 13 bases spanning the gap. In nucleotides, the CDR3 is TGTGCCAGCAGCCCAATCGGAAGCAGCTATGGCTACACCTTC. This translates into CASSPIGSSYGYTF.

This rearrangement joins TRBV2 to TRBJ2-1; 7 positions match TRBD1. V trimming: 5 bases; J trimming: 0 bases; junction bases outside the gene matches: 7. The CDR3 is made up of 16 amino acids. Per the germline V gene, CDR1 is SNHLY and CDR2 is FYNNEI. CDR3 in amino acids: CASSTGVPSSYNEQFF. The CDR3 region has the DNA TGTGCCAGCAGTACAGGGGTCCCGAGCTCCTACAATGAGCAGTTCTTC.

This chain uses TRBV7-2 with TRBJ2-7, with D hard to call. The V gene lost 6 bases and the J gene lost 0 bases, with 18 bases spanning the gap. The CDR3 is 16 residues long. Germline V gives CDR1 SGHTA, CDR2 FQGNSA. The CDR3 loop is CASRTAPDTYSYEQYF. In DNA, the CDR3 is TGTGCCAGCAGGACCGCCCCTGACACATACTCCTACGAGCAGTACTTC.

V usage is TRBV20-1 and J usage is TRBJ2-3; D remains unclear. The V end was cut by 0 bases, the J end by 2 bases, with 9 bases between. This CDR3 has 14 amino acids. Germline loops: CDR1 DFQATT, CDR2 SNEGSKA (reference sequence). The CDR3 loop reads CSARDYDDTDTQYF. As DNA, the CDR3 is TGCAGTGCTAGAGATTACGACGACACAGATACGCAGTATTTT.

The V and J genes are TRBV28 and TRBJ2-5; the D gene is possibly TRBD2 (6 bases). This CDR3 is 15 amino acids long. In germline, CDR1 is MDHEN, CDR2 SYDVKM. Trimming took off 2 bases at V and 2 bases at J, with 12 bases between the two ends. The CDR3 DNA reads as TGTGCCAGCAGTTTAGGGGGGAGACTTCAAGAGACCCAGTACTTC. It yields the protein CASSLGGRLQETQYF.

The chain joins TRBV15 to TRBJ2-4; TRBD1 matches 8 bases. Losses at the gene ends were 6 bases for V and 4 bases for J; bases not matched to a gene: 5. Germline lookup yields CDR1 LNHNV and CDR2 YYDKDF (reference sequence). The CDR3 loop spans 14 amino acids. The CDR3 region is CATSYDRGKNIQYF. CDR3 DNA: TGTGCCACCAGTTATGACAGGGGAAAAAACATTCAGTACTTC.

V usage is TRBV4-3 and J usage is TRBJ2-7; possibly TRBD2 for D (5 bases). The length of the CDR3 is 15 residues. Trimming removed 1 base from V and 3 bases from J, with 13 bases in between. The germline gives CDR1 LGHNA, CDR2 YSLEER. The CDR3 DNA reads as TGCGCCAGCAGCCAAGGGGTTAGCGATAGCTACGAGCAGTACTTC. Its translation is CASSQGVSDSYEQYF.

Here the CDR3 DNA reads TGTGCCAGCAGCCCCCGGGACACTAACCTCTACAATGAGCAGTTCTTC. Amino acid sequence: CASSPRDTNLYNEQFF. The chain carries TRBV12-3 or TRBV12-4 and TRBJ2-1, with D maybe TRBD1 (6 bases). Trimming removed 6 bases at V and 3 bases at J, with 18 bases between. There are 16 residues in the CDR3.

The rearrangement joins TRBV6-5 to TRBJ1-1, with 9 bases aligning to TRBD1. Germline CDR1 and CDR2: MNHEY and SVGAGI. This CDR3 is built from 20 residues. The ends lost 2 bases at V and 0 bases at J; junction bases unmatched: 16. As DNA, the CDR3 is TGTGCCAGCAGTTACCTCGATGGCGGGACAGGGCTTACCTTGAACACTGAAGCTTTCTTT. Its protein is CASSYLDGGTGLTLNTEAFF.

V and J are TRBV6-1 and TRBJ2-1, with TRBD2 matching 13 bases. The CDR3 length is 18 residues. The junction had 10 bases not matched to a gene; V was cut back by 5 bases and J by 3 bases. The germline V gene has CDR1 MNHNS and CDR2 SASEGT. As DNA, the CDR3 is TGTGCCAGCAGTCCCCGGACTAGCGGGAGAAGGGTCTACAATGAGCAGTTCTTC. This codes for CASSPRTSGRRVYNEQFF.

CDR3 nucleotides: TGTGCCAGTAGTATATCAGCGGGCTCCTACAATGAGCAGTTCTTC. Translation gives CASSISAGSYNEQFF. The chain joins TRBV19 to TRBJ2-1; D possibly corresponds to TRBD2 (6 bases). This CDR3 spans 15 amino acids. The ends were cut back, 2 bases at V and 0 bases at J, with 8 bases in the middle. CDR1 and CDR2 from the germline V gene are LNHDA and SQIVND (reference sequence).

The rearrangement uses TRBV7-9 and TRBJ1-1, with 7 bases identical to TRBD1. CDR1 is SEHNR, CDR2 FQNEAQ, per germline (reference sequence). Unmatched junction bases numbered 9, after V lost 7 bases and J lost 1 base. This CDR3 region has 15 residues. CDR3 in DNA: TGTGCCAGCATTCCGGGACAGACGTCGAACACTGAAGCTTTCTTT. Amino acids: CASIPGQTSNTEAFF.

Only a few counts were recorded for this clonotype. The chain employs TRBV5-4 and TRBJ2-1; no firm D call. The germline V and J ends were trimmed by 4 bases and 3 bases, with 17 bases remaining between them. The CDR3 sequence is 16 residues long. From germline, CDR1 is SGHNT and CDR2 YYREEE (reference sequence). CDR3 bases: TGTGCCAGCAGCCCACGAATCGGACCAAACTACAATGAGCAGTTCTTC. Protein product: CASSPRIGPNYNEQFF.

This clonotype occurred a few times. This chain joins TRBV6-5 and TRBJ1-1, with D tentatively TRBD1 (5 bases). With 2 bases removed from V and 4 bases from J, the gap between germline ends came to 8 bases. This CDR3 region has 13 residues. The V gene's germline CDR1 is MNHEY and CDR2 SVGAGI. The CDR3: CASSYVGGTEAFF. As DNA, the CDR3 is TGTGCCAGCAGTTACGTGGGGGGCACTGAAGCTTTCTTT.

The chain joins TRBV2 to TRBJ1-1; D unclear. Trimming removed 3 bases from V and 1 base from J, with 12 bases in between. CDR3 length: 15 residues. Germline V gene lookup returns CDR1 SNHLY and CDR2 FYNNEI. The CDR3 region is CASSDSPGWNTEAFF. The CDR3 nucleotides are TGTGCCAGCAGTGATAGTCCAGGATGGAACACTGAAGCTTTCTTT.

This rearrangement joins TRBV6-5 to TRBJ1-1, with D possibly matching TRBD1 (5 bases). CDR3 length equals 14 residues. Germline CDR1 and CDR2: MNHEY and SVGAGI. Trimming shortened V by 2 bases and J by 8 bases, and 15 bases separated the two germline ends. The CDR3 region has the DNA TGTGCCAGCAGTTACGCACGGACATACCTGGAAGCTTTCTTT. Amino acids: CASSYARTYLEAFF.

The rearrangement joins TRBV6-5 to TRBJ2-3, with a possible D match to TRBD2 (6 bases). Germline loops: CDR1 MNHEY, CDR2 SVGAGI. V lost 4 bases, J lost 5 bases, and 16 bases lay in between. The CDR3 contains 15 residues. In DNA form, the CDR3 reads TGTGCCAGCAGTTCAGGGACTTCGGAGTTAGATACGCAGTATTTT. It encodes CASSSGTSELDTQYF.

V is TRBV2 and J is TRBJ1-5; the match to TRBD1 covers 8 bases. CDR1 and CDR2 (germline): SNHLY, FYNNEI. The CDR3 is made up of 18 amino acids. The J segment lost 5 bases and the V segment lost 3 bases, leaving 15 bases of the junction unmatched. CDR3 nucleotides: TGTGCCAGCAGTGATGCGGACAGGGCCCGCCGGGGGGATCAGCCCCAGCATTTT. It specifies CASSDADRARRGDQPQHF.

The chain uses TRBV7-8 and TRBJ2-7; D may match TRBD1 or TRBD2 (5 bases each). CDR1 and CDR2 from the germline V gene are SGHVS and FQNEAQ. V was trimmed by 1 base and J by 2 bases, leaving 12 bases between them. The CDR3 is made up of 15 amino acids. The CDR3: CASSLDGTDPYEQYF. As DNA, the CDR3 is TGTGCCAGCAGCTTAGACGGGACCGACCCCTACGAGCAGTACTTC.

The chain combines TRBV7-9 with TRBJ2-1; 10 bases align to TRBD2. CDR3 length: 15 residues. CDR1 SEHNR and CDR2 FQNEAQ come from the germline V gene (reference sequence). The trim removed 5 bases at V and 3 bases at J, leaving 4 bases unmatched. This CDR3 is CASSHGLADYNEQFF. The CDR3 nucleotides are TGTGCCAGCAGCCACGGACTAGCGGACTACAATGAGCAGTTCTTC.